This TCR beta chain came from a study of regulatory T cells in long-lasting Graves disease. Study-wide points: Persistent Graves' patients showed less TCR diversity than newly diagnosed patients showed.

As concerns this clonotype: Antigen unknown.

The CDR3 runs 15 residues. The ends lost 5 bases at V and 7 bases at J; junction bases unmatched: 12. The germline gives CDR1 DFQATT, CDR2 SNEGSKA (reference sequence). The sample's time point: newly diagnosed GD, antithyroid drugs for less than 3 months. The authors made the TCR library using RNA they extracted from PBMCs. With iRepertoire HTBI primers and Arm-PCR of CDR3 regions, TCR beta libraries were built. TCRdb ran MiXCR on the multiplex PCR reads and lists one entry per CDR3 protein. Of 560,000 or so distinct CDR3 sequences in the sample, about 15% were seen once. The sample was also reused in another study, on T cells in Graves' hyperthyroidism and ophthalmopathy.

The chain recombines TRBV20-1 with TRBJ2-1, with 9 bases matching TRBD2. The input for sequencing was peripheral blood mononuclear cells (PBMCs), taken at new diagnosis, from a patient treated with antithyroid drugs. The clonotype comes from a man aged 18 to 35 with Graves disease. The CDR3 DNA follows: TGCAGTGCTCAACCCCCGGGACTAGCCTTGAATGAGCAGTTCTTC. Translating it yields CSAQPPGLALNEQFF.